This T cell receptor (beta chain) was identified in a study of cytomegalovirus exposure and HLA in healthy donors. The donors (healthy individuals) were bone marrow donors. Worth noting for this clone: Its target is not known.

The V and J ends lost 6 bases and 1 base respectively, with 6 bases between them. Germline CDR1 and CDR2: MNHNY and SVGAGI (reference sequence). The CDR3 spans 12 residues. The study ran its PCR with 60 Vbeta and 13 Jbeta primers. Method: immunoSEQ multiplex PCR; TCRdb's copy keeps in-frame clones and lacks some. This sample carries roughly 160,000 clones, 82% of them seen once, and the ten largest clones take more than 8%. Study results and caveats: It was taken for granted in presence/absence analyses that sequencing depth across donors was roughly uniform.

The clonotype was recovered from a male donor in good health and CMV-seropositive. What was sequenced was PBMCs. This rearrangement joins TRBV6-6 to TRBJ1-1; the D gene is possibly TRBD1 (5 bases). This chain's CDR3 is CASSQGNTEAFF. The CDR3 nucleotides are TGTGCCAGCAGCCAGGGGAACACTGAAGCTTTCTTT.